This T cell receptor (beta chain) stems from a study of cytomegalovirus exposure and HLA in healthy donors. Looking at the study overall: Later, an analysis reported that the 120 or so validation repertoires had used the same platform as the roughly 700 first-cohort repertoires.

Overall study results and limits: The TCR clusters that emerged in the first cohort tended, a later analysis found, to co-occur in the 120 or so validation repertoires.

TCRdb's copy holds only in-frame clones and misses some; the assay was immunoSEQ multiplex PCR. The top ten clones hold about 4.5% of a sample with around 69,000 clones, just over 95% of them seen once. Details on this clone: Antigen unknown.

V lost 2 bases to trimming and J lost 5 bases; unmatched junction nucleotides: 9. The CDR3 is made up of 17 amino acids. Germline V gene data show CDR1 as SGHTA and CDR2 as FQGNSA. Material: PBMCs. The chain combines TRBV7-2 with TRBJ2-7, with TRBD2 matching 13 bases. The TCR was taken from a woman between 18 and 29 years old in good health and CMV-seropositive. The CDR3 nucleotides read TGTGCCAGCAGCTTACCCGGACTAGCGGGAGTATTACACGAGCAGTACTTC. It is translated as CASSLPGLAGVLHEQYF.